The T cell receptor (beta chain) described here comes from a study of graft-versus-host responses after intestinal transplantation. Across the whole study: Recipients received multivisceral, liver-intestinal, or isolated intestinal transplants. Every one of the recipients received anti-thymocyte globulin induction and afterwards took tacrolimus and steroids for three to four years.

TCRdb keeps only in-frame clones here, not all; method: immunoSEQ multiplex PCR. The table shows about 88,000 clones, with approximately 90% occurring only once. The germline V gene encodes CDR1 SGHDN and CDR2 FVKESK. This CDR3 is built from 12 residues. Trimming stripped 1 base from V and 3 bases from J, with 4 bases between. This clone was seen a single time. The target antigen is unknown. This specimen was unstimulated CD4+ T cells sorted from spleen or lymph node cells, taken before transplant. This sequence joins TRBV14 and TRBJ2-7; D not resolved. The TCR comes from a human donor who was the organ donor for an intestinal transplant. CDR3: CASSQGLYEQYF. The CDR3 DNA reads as TGTGCCAGCAGCCAAGGACTCTACGAGCAGTACTTC.